The next 28 T cell receptor beta chains were all read from a single sample in a study of CD8+CD57+ T cells in acquired aplastic anemia. The use of genomic DNA as template underpinned the TCR beta VDJ and CDR3 profiling. TCRdb reprocessed the reads via MiXCR and lists one record per CDR3 protein. The data show about 130,000 distinct CDR3 sequences, more than 40% seen once. The material sequenced was sorted CD4+, CD8+, or CD8+CD57+ T cells (not recorded which) from PBMCs. The source is a human donor in good health, serving as a control.

The chain is built from TRBV15 and TRBJ2-3, with TRBD2 matching over 12 bases. CDR1 is LNHNV, CDR2 YYDKDF, per germline (reference sequence). V shed 11 bases, J shed 4 bases, and the junction held 7 bases outside the gene matches. The CDR3 has 14 amino acids. CDR3 sequence (DNA): TGTGCCTCTAGCGGGGGGGCGGCCTCAGATACGCAGTATTTT. Its translation is CASSGGAASDTQYF.

Concerning this clonotype itself: Here the CDR3 omits its conserved ending phenylalanine or tryptophan, so a read error is the likely source. The chain employs TRBV6-1 and TRBJ1-2; TRBD1 aligns across 9 bases. J gave up 4 bases and V 7 bases, and 16 bases lay outside the gene matches. This CDR3 is 17 amino acids long. Germline-derived CDR1 and CDR2 are MNHNS and SASEGT. This CDR3 reads CASNPPGQGQPSYGYTL. The CDR3 DNA follows: TGTGCCAGCAACCCACCGGGACAGGGTCAGCCTAGCTATGGCTACACCCTC.

V gene TRBV2 combines with J gene TRBJ1-1; D might be TRBD1 (6 bases). V was cut by 7 bases and J by 9 bases, with 18 bases left in between. Germline-derived CDR1 and CDR2 are SNHLY and FYNNEI. CDR3 size: 13 residues. As DNA, the CDR3 is TGTGCCAGCACCAACGCCCAGGGGAATAAAGCTTTCTTT. Protein: CASTNAQGNKAFF.

This clonotype was observed many times. V is TRBV20-1 and J is TRBJ2-5, with 12 positions matching TRBD2. Trimming cost V 5 bases and J 4 bases; bases outside gene matches: 8. CDR1 and CDR2 (germline): DFQATT, SNEGSKA (reference sequence). CDR3 size: 15 residues. As DNA, the CDR3 is TGCAGTGCTGGCCGATCTAGCGGGGGGGCAGAGACCCAGTACTTC. Its translation is CSAGRSSGGAETQYF.

Turning to this clonotype: The junction does not match germline at one end; this may be a read error. V and J are TRBV11-2 and TRBJ2-6; D perhaps matches TRBD1 (6 bases). Germline assignment: CDR1 SGHAT and CDR2 FQNNGV. The CDR3 consists of 17 residues. The CDR3 reads CASSSRTGKAGANVPAF. CDR3 nucleotides: TGTGCCAGCAGCTCACGCACAGGGAAGGCTGGGGCCAACGTCCCGGCTTTC.

The chain has TRBV7-2 and TRBJ2-7, with D perhaps matching TRBD2 (5 bases). Trimming left V 6 bases short and J 6 bases short, with 18 bases between. CDR3 size: 14 residues. Germline assignment: CDR1 SGHTA and CDR2 FQGNSA. CDR3 loop: CASSREGRRVEQYF. CDR3 nucleotide sequence: TGTGCCAGCAGTCGAGAGGGAAGAAGAGTCGAGCAGTACTTC.

The chain employs TRBV10-3 and TRBJ1-6; D is unclear. V lost 3 bases, J lost 7 bases, and 7 bases lay in between. CDR1 is ENHRY and CDR2 is SYGVKD in the germline V gene. The CDR3 totals 13 residues. In DNA form, the CDR3 reads TGTGCCATCAGTGACCGGACGAATTCACCCCTCCACTTT. Protein sequence: CAISDRTNSPLHF.

The gene calls are TRBV7-8 and TRBJ2-7; the D call may be TRBD1 or TRBD2 (5 bases each). Germline CDR1 is SGHVS and CDR2 is FQNEAQ. V lost 8 bases and J 2 bases, leaving 16 bases between the germline ends. This CDR3 contains 14 residues. This CDR3 reads CASRWAKGPYEQYF. The DNA of the CDR3 is TGTGCCAGCCGCTGGGCCAAGGGACCCTACGAGCAGTACTTC.

V is TRBV19 and J is TRBJ1-3; 7 nucleotides align to TRBD1. The V segment lost 4 bases and the J segment 1 base; nucleotides outside the gene matches: 4. There are 15 residues in the CDR3. The germline V gene encodes CDR1 LNHDA and CDR2 SQIVND (reference sequence). Here the CDR3 reads CASSNQGGSGNTIYF. In DNA, the CDR3 is TGTGCCAGTAGTAACCAGGGGGGTTCTGGAAACACCATATATTTT.

Many counts were recorded for this clonotype. The V and J genes are TRBV5-1 and TRBJ1-4; perhaps TRBD1 as D (6 bases). V was clipped by 5 bases and J by 2 bases, with 19 bases between them. The CDR3 consists of 17 residues. Germline lookup yields CDR1 SGHRS and CDR2 YFSETQ. CDR3 nucleotides: TGCGCCAGCAGGCCCACAGGGAGTGTTTCGACTAATGAAAAACTGTTTTTT. This sequence encodes CASRPTGSVSTNEKLFF.

The table lists this clonotype with a few counts. It may be a read error: a sequence one base away is much more abundant. CDR3 bases: TGTGCCAGCAGTCAAGATGAACGTCGTGAAAAACTGTTTTTT. Translated, it gives CASSQDERREKLFF. The V gene is TRBV12-3 or TRBV12-4, the J gene TRBJ1-4; D gene unclear. CDR3 length: 14 amino acids. V was cut by 5 bases and J by 7 bases, with 14 bases left in between.

A note on this clonotype: A clone one base away is much larger, so this may be a read error. J is TRBJ1-1 and V is TRBV6-5, with a possible D match to TRBD1 (5 bases). Germline V gene data show CDR1 as MNHEY and CDR2 as SVGAGI. This CDR3 region has 15 residues. CDR3 nucleotides: TGTACCAGCAGCCTCGGGGGAGGGATGAACACTGAAGCTTTCTTT. It yields the protein CTSSLGGGMNTEAFF.

The CDR3 DNA follows: TGTGCCAGAAAACGTGCTAACTATGGCTACACCTTC. Translated, it gives CARKRANYGYTF. The chain links TRBV7-6 to TRBJ1-2; the D is unclear. The CDR3 length is 12 residues. Germline CDR1 reads SGHVS; CDR2 reads FNYEAQ. With 9 bases removed from V and 0 bases from J, the gap between germline ends came to 8 bases.

In its sample, this clonotype was seen many times. The V gene is TRBV6-2 or TRBV6-3, the J gene TRBJ1-1; maybe TRBD1 (5 bases). The ends were cut back, 3 bases at V and 5 bases at J, with 10 bases in the middle. The CDR3 has 13 residues. CDR1 is MNHEY, CDR2 SVGEGT, per germline. The CDR3 loop reads CASSYRPGTEAFF. For the CDR3, the DNA is TGTGCCAGCAGTTATCGGCCAGGGACTGAAGCTTTCTTT.

A remark on this clonotype: One junction end does not reproduce the germline sequence, and a read error may be involved. The gene calls are TRBV7-9 and TRBJ2-5, with D tentatively TRBD1 (8 bases). CDR3 length equals 14 residues. Germline values: CDR1 SEHNR, CDR2 FQNEAQ (reference sequence). CDR3 in DNA: TGTGCCAACAGCTCACAGGGGGGGCAAGAGACCCAGTACTTC. It codes for CANSSQGGQETQYF.

The chain joins TRBV2 to TRBJ2-7; 14 positions match TRBD2. The CDR3 consists of 13 residues. Germline assignment: CDR1 SNHLY and CDR2 FYNNEI. V shed 8 bases and J 5 bases; nucleotides not matched to a gene: 2. As DNA, the CDR3 is TGTGCCAGCCGACTAGCGGGGGGGAACGAGCAGTACTTC. Translated, it gives CASRLAGGNEQYF.

This clonotype has only a few counts. The CDR3 DNA reads TGTGCCAGCAGCCGACAGGATGGCTACACCTTC. Amino acids: CASSRQDGYTF. V gene TRBV2 combines with J gene TRBJ1-2; a weak D match, TRBD1 (6 bases). V was shortened by 6 bases and J by 6 bases, with 8 bases between the two germline ends. CDR1 SNHLY and CDR2 FYNNEI come from the germline V gene. The CDR3 sequence is 11 residues long.

The rearrangement joins TRBV2 to TRBJ1-5; 9 bases fit TRBD1. Germline V gives CDR1 SNHLY, CDR2 FYNNEI. Unmatched junction bases numbered 2, after V lost 4 bases and J lost 7 bases. The CDR3 is 13 amino acids. Here the CDR3 reads CASSAGQGQPQHF. CDR3 sequence (DNA): TGTGCCAGCAGTGCCGGACAGGGGCAGCCCCAGCATTTT.

The chain carries TRBV15 and TRBJ1-4; the match to TRBD1 covers 7 bases. The CDR3 spans 14 residues. The V gene's germline CDR1 is LNHNV and CDR2 YYDKDF (reference sequence). J gave up 5 bases and V 5 bases, and 5 bases lay outside the gene matches. CDR3 DNA: TGTGCCACCAGCTGGACAGGCGGAAATGAAAAACTGTTTTTT. It specifies CATSWTGGNEKLFF.

This clonotype was detected ten times or more. This chain connects TRBV24-1 to TRBJ1-2; D unresolved. Per germline, CDR1 KGHDR and CDR2 SFDVKD. V lost 8 bases and J lost 5, with 17 bases in between. The CDR3 has 14 amino acids. Here the CDR3 reads CATIPSPARYGYTF. CDR3 in DNA: TGTGCCACCATACCCAGTCCTGCCCGATATGGCTACACCTTC.

This clonotype was recorded many times. The rearrangement links TRBV27 to TRBJ2-7; tentative D call: TRBD2 (6 bases). This CDR3 has 16 amino acids. Germline loops: CDR1 MNHEY, CDR2 SMNVEV (reference sequence). V lost 2 bases to trimming and J lost 3 bases, with 17 bases between them. The CDR3 spells CASSLGGGQGNYEQYF. The CDR3, as DNA: TGTGCCAGCAGTTTAGGTGGAGGGCAGGGTAACTACGAGCAGTACTTC.

This clonotype was found many times. One junction end disagrees with the germline gene, perhaps due to a read error. The V gene is TRBV19, the J gene TRBJ1-2; 7 bases fit TRBD1. This CDR3 comprises 16 residues. CDR1 is LNHDA, CDR2 SQIVND, per germline (reference sequence). CDR3 DNA: TGTGCCAGTAGGATAGGGCGGACAGGTTTTGACTATGGCTACACCTTC. Amino acids: CASRIGRTGFDYGYTF.

In this sample, this clonotype turned up many times. The chain is built from TRBV7-9 and TRBJ1-2; D may be TRBD1 (6 bases). The CDR3 contains 14 residues. Trimming shortened V by 1 base and J by 6 bases, and 12 bases separated the two germline ends. Germline lookup yields CDR1 SEHNR and CDR2 FQNEAQ (reference sequence). CDR3 nucleotides: TGTGCCAGCAGCTTAGTAGCCCAGGGGAATGGCTACACCTTC. It yields the protein CASSLVAQGNGYTF.

The genes are TRBV29-1 and TRBJ2-1, with 8 positions matching TRBD1. This CDR3 spans 13 amino acids. Germline V gene lookup returns CDR1 SQVTM and CDR2 ANQGSEA. This CDR3 is CSARGQAYNEQFF. The CDR3 bases are TGCAGTGCTAGGGGACAGGCTTACAATGAGCAGTTCTTC.

The V and J genes are TRBV15 and TRBJ2-5; TRBD1 might be the D (6 bases). The V gene lost 3 bases and the J gene lost 3 bases, with 8 bases spanning the gap. Germline CDR1 reads LNHNV; CDR2 reads YYDKDF (reference sequence). This CDR3 contains 13 residues. CDR3 DNA sequence: TGTGCCACCAGCAGGAACAGGGAAGAGACCCAGTACTTC. Residues: CATSRNREETQYF. Filled out from reference TRBV15 and TRBJ2-5, the complete variable domain reads DAMVIQNPRYQVTQFGKPVTLSCSQTLNHNVMYWYQQKSSQAPKLLFHYYDKDFNNEADTPDNFQSRRPNTSFCFLDIRSPGLGDTAMYLCATSRNREETQYFGPGTRLLVL.

This clonotype occurred many times. The genes are TRBV11-3 and TRBJ1-1; 8 nucleotides align to TRBD1. The germline CDR1 and CDR2 sequences are SGHNT and YENEEA. The CDR3 contains 14 residues. V lost 5 bases, J lost 4 bases, and 6 bases stayed unmatched. In DNA form, the CDR3 reads TGTGCCAGCAGCCGCGGACAGGGTATCACTGAAGCTTTCTTT. Amino acids: CASSRGQGITEAFF.

This clonotype was picked up many times. The gene calls are TRBV5-1 and TRBJ1-1, with D unresolved. The germline V and J ends were trimmed by 5 bases and 0 bases, with 17 bases remaining between them. Per germline, CDR1 SGHRS and CDR2 YFSETQ. The CDR3 contains 16 residues. This CDR3 reads CASSDPSLTLNTEAFF. CDR3 DNA sequence: TGCGCCAGCAGTGATCCATCGCTGACACTGAACACTGAAGCTTTCTTT.

Many counts were recorded for this clonotype. J is TRBJ1-1 and V is TRBV20-1; D is undetermined. The CDR3 is 13 residues long. Germline lookup yields CDR1 DFQATT and CDR2 SNEGSKA (reference sequence). The V end was cut by 0 bases, the J end by 5 bases, with 10 bases between. CDR3 nucleotide sequence: TGCAGTGCTAGAGAATCGGGGATGACTGAAGCTTTCTTT. This sequence encodes CSARESGMTEAFF.